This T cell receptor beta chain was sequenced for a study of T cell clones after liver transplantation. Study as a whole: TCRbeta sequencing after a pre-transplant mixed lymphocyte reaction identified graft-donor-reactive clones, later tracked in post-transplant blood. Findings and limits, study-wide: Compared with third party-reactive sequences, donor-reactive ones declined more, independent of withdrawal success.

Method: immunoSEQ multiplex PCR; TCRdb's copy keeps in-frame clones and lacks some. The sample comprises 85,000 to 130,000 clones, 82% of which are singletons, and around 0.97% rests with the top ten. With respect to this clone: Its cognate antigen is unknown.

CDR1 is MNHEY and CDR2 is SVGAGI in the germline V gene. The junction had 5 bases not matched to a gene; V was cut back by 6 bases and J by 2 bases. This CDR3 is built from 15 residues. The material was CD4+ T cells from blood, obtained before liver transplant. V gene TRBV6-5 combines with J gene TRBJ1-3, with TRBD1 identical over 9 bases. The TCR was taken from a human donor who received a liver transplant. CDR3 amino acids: CASREDRGTGNTIYF. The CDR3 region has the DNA TGTGCCAGCAGGGAGGACAGGGGAACTGGAAACACCATATATTTT.